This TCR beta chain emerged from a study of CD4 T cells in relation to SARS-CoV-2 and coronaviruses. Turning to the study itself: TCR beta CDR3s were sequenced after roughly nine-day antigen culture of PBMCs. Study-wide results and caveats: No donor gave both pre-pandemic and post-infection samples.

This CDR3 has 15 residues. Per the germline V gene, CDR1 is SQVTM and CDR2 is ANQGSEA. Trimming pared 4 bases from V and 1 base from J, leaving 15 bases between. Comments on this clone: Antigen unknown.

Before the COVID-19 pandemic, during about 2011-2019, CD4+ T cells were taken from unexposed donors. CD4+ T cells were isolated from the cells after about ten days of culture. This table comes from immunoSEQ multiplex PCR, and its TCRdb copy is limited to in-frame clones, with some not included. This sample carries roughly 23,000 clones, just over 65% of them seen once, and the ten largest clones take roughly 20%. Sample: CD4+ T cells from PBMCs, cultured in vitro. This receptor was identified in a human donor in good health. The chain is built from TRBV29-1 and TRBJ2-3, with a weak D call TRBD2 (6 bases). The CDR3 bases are TGCAGCGTTGTTGGGATCACGGGGGGCACAGATACGCAGTATTTT. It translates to CSVVGITGGTDTQYF.